This TCR beta chain was identified during a study of blood T cell repertoires in COVID-19. The J segment lost 3 bases and the V segment lost 5 bases, leaving 2 bases of the junction unmatched. The CDR3 spans 14 residues. Per the germline V gene, CDR1 is MNHEY and CDR2 is SVGAGI. Assay: immunoSEQ multiplex PCR; the TCRdb copy retains only in-frame clones and omits some. The repertoire holds approximately 500,000 clones, with 88% as singletons. The sequence was obtained from a woman in her 40s who had recovered from COVID-19. The specimen was PBMCs or T cells enriched from blood (not recorded which). This chain connects TRBV6-5 to TRBJ1-3, with 9 bases lining up with TRBD1. The CDR3 DNA is TGTGCCAGCAGTCTGGGACAGGGTGGAAACACCATATATTTT. It is translated as CASSLGQGGNTIYF.